The T cell receptor beta chain described here comes from a study of control samples from healthy donors and cancer patients. The protocol was immunoSEQ multiplex PCR, while the TCRdb copy is restricted to in-frame clones and leaves out a portion. The profile shows some 140,000 clones, 94% of them singletons. Sequences were obtained from blood. The clonotype was recovered from a man aged 35 to 55 in good health.

In DNA, the CDR3 is TGCGCCAGCAGCCAAGATCCCAAGGGGCAGTTTTTCTATAATTCACCCCTCCACTTT. Protein: CASSQDPKGQFFYNSPLHF. This chain links TRBV4-1 with TRBJ1-6, with D perhaps matching TRBD1 (5 bases). Germline V lookup: CDR1 MGHRA, CDR2 YSYEKL. CDR3 length: 19 amino acids. V was pared by 0 bases and J by 3 bases, with 18 bases between.